The 22 T cell receptor beta chains presented below share a single source sample, sequenced in a study of T cell clonotyping in hematopoietic cell transplantation. Time point denoted: recipient sample about 28 days before transplant, after cytoreduction. Some clones are missing from TCRdb's copy, which holds only in-frame ones; the method was immunoSEQ multiplex PCR. The sample lists 45,000 or so clones, approximately 80% occurring once. The sequences come from peripheral blood mononuclear cells, collected before stem cell transplant. The source of these receptors is a man aged 55-75 years with myelodysplastic syndrome. Some clones in this sample may be carry-over from other donors' samples.

J is TRBJ1-6 and V is TRBV7-6, with 10 bases aligning to TRBD1. Losses at the gene ends were 5 bases for V and 7 bases for J; bases not matched to a gene: 5. Germline CDR1 SGHVS, CDR2 FNYEAQ. The CDR3 runs 15 residues. The chain's CDR3 is CASSGRTGGNSPLHF. CDR3 coding DNA: TGTGCCAGCAGCGGAAGGACAGGGGGAAATTCACCCCTCCACTTT.

The chain employs TRBV21-1 and TRBJ1-6. TRBV21-1 is recorded as a pseudogene. The CDR3 runs 21 residues. The CDR3 here is CASSNQNWGGQYYSYNSPLHF. CDR3 coding DNA: TGTGCCAGCAGCAATCAAAACTGGGGGGGACAATATTACTCCTATAATTCACCCCTCCACTTT.

The V call is TRBV5-1, the J call TRBJ1-5, with 10 bases identical to TRBD1. With V trimmed by 3 bases and J by 0 bases, 12 bases remained unmatched. This CDR3 is built from 19 residues. Germline CDR1 SGHRS, CDR2 YFSETQ. The CDR3 is CASSWHRDRGPHSNQPQHF. CDR3 nucleotide sequence: TGCGCCAGCAGCTGGCACCGGGACAGGGGTCCCCATAGCAATCAGCCCCAGCATTTT.

This rearrangement joins TRBV10-3 to TRBJ2-3; 8 bases are a match to TRBD2. The CDR3 totals 15 residues. Germline V gives CDR1 ENHRY, CDR2 SYGVKD. V dropped 5 bases and J dropped 1; count of bases not matched to a gene: 5. The CDR3 DNA is TGTGCCATCAGTCAGACTAGCGAGGGCACAGATACGCAGTATTTT. The encoded protein is CAISQTSEGTDTQYF.

The gene calls are TRBV2 and TRBJ1-1; D remains unclear. The CDR3 is made up of 11 amino acids. Germline CDR1 SNHLY, CDR2 FYNNEI. The V and J ends lost 4 bases and 4 bases respectively, with 4 bases between them. CDR3 protein: CASSVATEAFF. The CDR3 nucleotides read TGTGCCAGCAGTGTGGCCACTGAAGCTTTCTTT.

The V call is TRBV7-2, the J call TRBJ2-7; D is unresolved. V lost 1 base to trimming and J lost 3 bases, with 13 bases between them. The CDR3 spans 15 residues. Germline CDR1 reads SGHTA; CDR2 reads FQGNSA. As DNA, the CDR3 is TGTGCCAGCAGCTTAGAGGCTAGTTACAACTACGAGCAGTACTTC. This gives the protein CASSLEASYNYEQYF.

V and J are TRBV6-5 and TRBJ1-2; the match to TRBD1 covers 7 bases. The J segment lost 6 bases and the V segment lost 7 bases, leaving 14 bases of the junction unmatched. The CDR3 is made up of 15 amino acids. Germline CDR1 and CDR2: MNHEY and SVGAGI. In DNA, the CDR3 is TGTGCCAGCAACAGGGGTACGGTCGCTGGGGATGGCTACACCTTC. Translation: CASNRGTVAGDGYTF.

This chain links TRBV6-5 with TRBJ1-1; TRBD1 aligns across 9 bases. With V trimmed by 6 bases and J by 7 bases, 6 bases remained unmatched. The CDR3 loop spans 13 amino acids. CDR1 and CDR2 (germline): MNHEY, SVGAGI. CDR3 loop: CASSITGGREAFF. The CDR3 bases are TGTGCCAGCAGCATCACAGGGGGCCGTGAAGCTTTCTTT.

The CDR3 loop is CASSPLTSGGFNEQFF. CDR3 nucleotides: TGTGCCAGCAGCCCTCTGACTAGCGGGGGGTTCAATGAGCAGTTCTTC. The genes are TRBV7-8 and TRBJ2-1, with 13 bases that match TRBD2. J was trimmed by 6 bases and V by 5 bases; bases with no gene match: 7. This CDR3 is built from 16 residues. CDR1 and CDR2 (germline): SGHVS, FQNEAQ.

This chain joins TRBV11-3 and TRBJ1-1; TRBD1 matches 7 bases. There are 15 residues in the CDR3. Germline CDR1 reads SGHNT; CDR2 reads YENEEA. V shed 5 bases, J shed 5 bases, and the junction held 11 bases outside the gene matches. The CDR3 region is CASSTRQGGRTEAFF. The DNA of the CDR3 is TGTGCCAGCAGCACTCGACAGGGAGGGAGGACTGAAGCTTTCTTT.

The CDR3 bases are TGCGCCAGCAGCTCTCCGACAGGGTTCTCCTACGAGCAGTACTTC. Translated, it gives CASSSPTGFSYEQYF. V usage is TRBV5-1 and J usage is TRBJ2-7; 7 bases agree with TRBD1. Germline-derived CDR1 and CDR2 are SGHRS and YFSETQ. The CDR3 spans 15 residues. V was clipped by 3 bases and J by 0 bases; unmatched bases: 6.

On this clone: The junction shows a germline mismatch at one end, possibly a read error. The chain couples TRBV7-2 to TRBJ1-2, with 8 bases lining up with TRBD1. From germline, CDR1 is SGHTA and CDR2 FQGNSA. CDR3 size: 15 residues. CDR3 sequence: CASSHSTGTGYVYTF. CDR3 coding DNA: TGTGCCAGCAGCCATAGCACGGGGACAGGTTATGTCTACACCTTC.

The chain is built from TRBV25-1 and TRBJ1-5, with TRBD1 as a possible D gene (6 bases). The CDR3 length is 15 residues. The germline V gene has CDR1 MGHDK and CDR2 SYGVNS. The germline V and J ends were trimmed by 3 bases and 7 bases, with 16 bases remaining between them. CDR3 DNA sequence: TGTGCCAGCAGTGAGGCAGGGGATGGTGGGCAGCCCCAGCATTTT. Encoded protein: CASSEAGDGGQPQHF.

This clone came up once. This chain joins TRBV10-3 and TRBJ1-5; 9 nucleotides agree with TRBD1. J was trimmed by 10 bases and V by 0 bases; bases with no gene match: 7. Per the germline V gene, CDR1 is ENHRY and CDR2 is SYGVKD. The CDR3 has 15 amino acids. As DNA, the CDR3 is TGTGCCATCAGTGAGTCAGCGACAGGGGGTGGCCCCCAGCATTTT. Amino acids: CAISESATGGGPQHF.

This clone has a single count. The chain carries TRBV30 and TRBJ2-1; TRBD2 matches at 11 bases. V lost 4 bases and J lost 7; bases outside the gene matches: 12. CDR1 GTSNPN and CDR2 SVGIG come from the germline V gene (reference sequence). CDR3 length equals 16 residues. The CDR3 loop is CAWTLAGGPAENEQFF. CDR3 bases: TGTGCCTGGACTCTAGCGGGGGGCCCCGCGGAAAATGAGCAGTTCTTC.

This clone has only one observation. V and J are TRBV4-1 and TRBJ2-5, with 8 nucleotides matching TRBD2. The germline gives CDR1 MGHRA, CDR2 YSYEKL. With V trimmed by 0 bases and J by 1 base, 4 bases remained unmatched. This CDR3 is built from 16 residues. Here the CDR3 DNA reads TGCGCCAGCAGCCAAGAGCCCAGCGGGGGCCAAGAGACCCAGTACTTC. Translated: CASSQEPSGGQETQYF.

The V gene is TRBV25-1, the J gene TRBJ1-1; D call uncertain. The length of the CDR3 is 12 residues. V lost 1 base to trimming and J lost 6 bases, with 6 bases between them. Germline CDR1 MGHDK, CDR2 SYGVNS. CDR3 sequence: CASSEWRSEAFF. The CDR3 DNA sequence: TGTGCCAGCAGTGAATGGCGATCTGAAGCTTTCTTT.

This clone was counted only a few times. This chain links TRBV11-2 with TRBJ1-2; D gene ambiguous. This CDR3 is 15 amino acids long. The germline V gene encodes CDR1 SGHAT and CDR2 FQNNGV. Trimming took off 2 bases at V and 0 bases at J, with 10 bases between the two ends. DNA of the CDR3: TGTGCCAGCAGCTTACGGCAGAGAACTAACTATGGCTACACCTTC. Translated: CASSLRQRTNYGYTF.

The genes are TRBV5-5 and TRBJ2-7; 8 positions agree with TRBD1. Per the germline V gene, CDR1 is SGHKS and CDR2 is YYEKEE (reference sequence). V lost 2 bases, J lost 4 bases, and 5 bases stayed unmatched. The CDR3 length is 14 residues. DNA of the CDR3: TGTGCCAGCAGCTTCCCCGACAGGGGATACGAGCAGTACTTC. Encoded protein: CASSFPDRGYEQYF.

The J gene is TRBJ1-5, the V gene TRBV2; D call uncertain. This CDR3 spans 15 amino acids. The germline V gene has CDR1 SNHLY and CDR2 FYNNEI. V dropped 6 bases and J dropped 5 bases, with 17 bases sitting between them. CDR3 sequence (DNA): TGTGCCAGCAGATCTCACCGAGGGATCCATCAGCCCCAGCATTTT. Translated: CASRSHRGIHQPQHF.

This clone was counted between two and nine times. The gene calls are TRBV2 and TRBJ2-6; D not resolved. Germline-derived CDR1 and CDR2 are SNHLY and FYNNEI. The CDR3 sequence is 11 residues long. Trimming removed 4 bases from V and 5 bases from J, with 0 bases in between. For the CDR3, the DNA is TGTGCCAGCAGTGGGGCCAACGTCCTGACTTTC. It codes for CASSGANVLTF. Full variable domain (rest looked up from reference TRBV2 and TRBJ2-6): EPEVTQTPSHQVTQMGQEVILRCVPISNHLYFYWYRQILGQKVEFLVSFYNNEISEKSEIFDDQFSVERPDGSNFTLKIRSTKLEDSAMYFCASSGANVLTFGAGSRLTVL.

The rearrangement links TRBV6-1 to TRBJ2-5; 9 bases agree with TRBD2. Germline CDR1 reads MNHNS; CDR2 reads SASEGT. The CDR3 has 17 amino acids. V gave up 2 bases and J gave up 5 bases; unmatched junction bases: 12. The CDR3: CASSENTPAGGKETQYF. The CDR3 DNA reads TGTGCCAGCAGTGAAAACACCCCCGCGGGGGGGAAGGAGACCCAGTACTTC.